Listed here are 10 T cell receptor beta chains from one sample, sequenced in a study of blood T cell repertoires in COVID-19. The table came from immunoSEQ multiplex PCR; TCRdb's copy has only in-frame clones and leaves some out. This sample has fewer than 200,000 clones, with approximately 80% found just once. Sequencing was performed on peripheral blood. Every receptor here comes from a woman aged 80 or over with COVID-19, enrolled during active disease.

The CDR3 sequence is CATSDLDRGPQETQYF. The CDR3 nucleotides are TGTGCCACCAGTGATTTAGACAGGGGCCCCCAAGAGACCCAGTACTTC. This chain connects TRBV24-1 to TRBJ2-5, with 8 bases identical to TRBD1. This CDR3 spans 16 amino acids. Germline V gene sequence: CDR1 KGHDR, CDR2 SFDVKD. Germline trimming cut 1 base from V and 1 base from J; bases unmatched to any gene: 4.

V and J are TRBV5-6 and TRBJ1-4; the D gene is possibly TRBD1 (5 bases). The V end was cut by 0 bases, the J end by 8 bases, with 8 bases between. Looked up from germline, CDR1 is SGHDT and CDR2 is YYEEEE. The CDR3 totals 13 residues. CDR3 sequence: CASSLGWGEKLFF. CDR3 coding DNA: TGTGCCAGCAGCTTGGGGTGGGGCGAAAAACTGTTTTTT.

The J gene is TRBJ2-2, the V gene TRBV4-3, with 8 bases aligning to TRBD2. There are 16 residues in the CDR3. V was clipped by 2 bases and J by 5 bases; unmatched bases: 7. Germline values: CDR1 LGHNA, CDR2 YSLEER. The CDR3 loop reads CASSQRTSRSTGELFF. The CDR3 DNA follows: TGCGCCAGCAGCCAACGGACTAGCCGGTCAACCGGGGAGCTGTTTTTT.

This sequence joins TRBV30 and TRBJ2-7, with 7 positions matching TRBD1. The CDR3 has 15 amino acids. V shed 5 bases, J shed 2 bases, and the junction held 12 bases outside the gene matches. Per germline, CDR1 GTSNPN and CDR2 SVGIG (reference sequence). In nucleotides, the CDR3 is TGTGCCTGGGAGAGAAGACAGGGTGGGACCTACGAGCAGTACTTC. Translating gives CAWERRQGGTYEQYF.

This rearrangement joins TRBV27 to TRBJ1-1; D possibly corresponds to TRBD1 (6 bases). This CDR3 has 13 amino acids. CDR1 and CDR2 (germline): MNHEY, SMNVEV (reference sequence). Trimming pared 4 bases from V and 7 bases from J, leaving 13 bases between. CDR3 DNA: TGTGCCAGCAGTTCGAGGACAGCTCTTGAAGCTTTCTTT. Protein product: CASSSRTALEAFF.

The CDR3 DNA reads as TGCGCCAGCAGCGACGGCGCGGGGGGAGGGGCGCCTTCAGAGACCCAGTACTTC. The encoded protein is CASSDGAGGGAPSETQYF. The chain carries TRBV5-1 and TRBJ2-5; 8 bases agree with TRBD2. Germline assignment: CDR1 SGHRS and CDR2 YFSETQ. This CDR3 spans 18 amino acids. V shed 4 bases, J shed 4 bases, and the junction held 18 bases outside the gene matches. The full variable domain, with the rest looked up from reference TRBV5-1 and TRBJ2-5, is KAGVTQTPRYLIKTRGQQVTLSCSPISGHRSVSWYQQTPGQGLQFLFEYFSETQRNKGNFPGRFSGRQFSNSRSEMNVSTLELGDSALYLCASSDGAGGGAPSETQYFGPGTRLLVL.

The rearrangement links TRBV5-6 to TRBJ2-7; 9 bases match TRBD1. Looked up from germline, CDR1 is SGHDT and CDR2 is YYEEEE. Trimming cost V 3 bases and J 3 bases; bases outside gene matches: 10. The CDR3 consists of 16 residues. CDR3 nucleotides: TGTGCCAGCAGCTCCTCCCCCGGGACAGGGTACTACGAGCAGTACTTC. It codes for CASSSSPGTGYYEQYF. The full variable domain, its missing parts supplied by reference TRBV5-6 and TRBJ2-7, is DAGVTQSPTHLIKTRGQQVTLRCSPKSGHDTVSWYQQALGQGPQFIFQYYEEEERQRGNFPDRFSGHQFPNYSSELNVNALLLGDSALYLCASSSSPGTGYYEQYFGPGTRLTVT.

The J gene is TRBJ2-6, the V gene TRBV3-1 (or the pseudogene TRBV3-2), with 9 bases that match TRBD1. CDR3 length equals 19 residues. Germline lookup yields CDR1 LGHDT and CDR2 YNNKEL (reference sequence). V lost 3 bases, J lost 2 bases, and 11 bases stayed unmatched. This CDR3 reads CASSHEQLRDRAGANVLTF. The CDR3 coding sequence is TGTGCCAGCAGCCATGAGCAGTTAAGGGACAGGGCTGGGGCCAACGTCCTGACTTTC.

The chain combines TRBV6-4 with TRBJ1-6; D gene uncertain. The CDR3 length is 12 residues. Germline assignment: CDR1 MRHNA and CDR2 SNTAGT. Trimming left V 2 bases short and J 7 bases short, with 3 bases between. CDR3 coding DNA: TGTGCCAGCAGTGACGGCAATTCACCCCTCCACTTT. It codes for CASSDGNSPLHF.

This sequence joins TRBV14 and TRBJ2-3; D is unresolved. CDR3 length: 14 amino acids. The V end lost 0 bases, the J end lost 2 bases, and 6 bases lay between the germline ends. Germline V CDR1 and CDR2: SGHDN, FVKESK. The CDR3 DNA follows: TGTGCCAGCAGCCAAGATCTCCTCACAGATACGCAGTATTTT. This sequence encodes CASSQDLLTDTQYF.